This T cell receptor beta chain stems from a study of cytomegalovirus exposure and HLA in healthy donors. Study in general: The same platform used for the roughly 650 first-cohort repertoires was also used for the roughly 120 validation repertoires, as a later analysis reported. General observations from the study: As was reported, the classifier diagnosed cytomegalovirus status with high specificity and sensitivity.

Per the germline V gene, CDR1 is SGHNT and CDR2 is YENEEA. V was trimmed by 4 bases and J by 1 base, leaving 12 bases between them. The CDR3 runs to 15 residues. Comments on this clone: The antigen is unknown.

Using immunoSEQ multiplex PCR, the repertoire was profiled, and TCRdb retains in-frame clones only, with some absent. Of fewer than 200,000 clones in the sample, 75% to 90% are singletons; the top ten hold more than 2%. V gene TRBV11-3 combines with J gene TRBJ2-3, with D perhaps matching TRBD2 (6 bases). Sequenced input: PBMCs. The sequence came from a woman younger than 30 in good health and CMV-seronegative. For the CDR3, the DNA is TGTGCCAGCAGCTCAGCCTGGGGGGGCACAGATACGCAGTATTTT. This encodes CASSSAWGGTDTQYF.